What follows are 27 T cell receptor beta chains derived from one specimen sequenced in a study of blood T cell repertoires in COVID-19. Assay: immunoSEQ multiplex PCR; the TCRdb copy retains only in-frame clones and omits some. The sample has roughly 300,000 clones; around 86% are singletons. Sequenced: PBMCs or T cells enriched from blood (not recorded which). These receptors were obtained from a woman aged 40-49 years with acute COVID-19.

The V call is TRBV11-2, the J call TRBJ2-2; D not certain. Looked up from germline, CDR1 is SGHAT and CDR2 is FQNNGV. This CDR3 comprises 15 residues. The V gene lost 3 bases and the J gene lost 0 bases, with 8 bases spanning the gap. CDR3 in amino acids: CASSFVETNTGELFF. In DNA form, the CDR3 reads TGTGCCAGCAGCTTTGTAGAGACGAACACCGGGGAGCTGTTTTTT. The full variable domain, completed using reference TRBV11-2 and TRBJ2-2, is EAGVAQSPRYKIIEKRQSVAFWCNPISGHATLYWYQQILGQGPKLLIQFQNNGVVDDSQLPKDRFSAERLKGVDSTLKIQPAKLEDSAVYLCASSFVETNTGELFFGEGSRLTVL.

The chain links TRBV5-1 to TRBJ2-2; 10 bases are shared with TRBD1. Trimming at V came to 4 bases and at J to 4 bases, leaving 13 bases not matched to a gene. From germline, CDR1 is SGHRS and CDR2 YFSETQ. CDR3 length equals 18 residues. The CDR3 protein is CASSRTGQGISGTGELFF. The CDR3 region has the DNA TGCGCCAGCAGCCGGACGGGACAGGGGATTAGTGGCACCGGGGAGCTGTTTTTT.

The chain joins TRBV7-9 to TRBJ1-2, with D perhaps TRBD1 (5 bases). CDR3 size: 16 residues. Trimming stripped 6 bases from V and 2 bases from J, with 19 bases between. CDR1 is SEHNR and CDR2 is FQNEAQ in the germline V gene (reference sequence). This chain's CDR3 is CASSPAREGSNYGYTF. The CDR3 coding sequence is TGTGCCAGCAGTCCCGCCCGGGAGGGGTCCAACTATGGCTACACCTTC.

The chain is built from TRBV7-9 and TRBJ1-3, with D possibly being TRBD1 (6 bases). CDR3 length: 17 amino acids. The V end was cut by 8 bases, the J end by 1 base, with 21 bases between. Germline-derived CDR1 and CDR2 are SEHNR and FQNEAQ (reference sequence). The CDR3 spells CASFFRTDSGSGNTIYF. DNA for the CDR3: TGTGCCAGCTTTTTCCGGACAGACTCTGGATCTGGAAACACCATATATTTT.

The rearrangement uses TRBV11-2 and TRBJ1-6, with 7 bases fitting TRBD1. The CDR3 runs to 15 residues. J gave up 7 bases and V 4 bases, and 7 bases lay outside the gene matches. Germline values: CDR1 SGHAT, CDR2 FQNNGV. The CDR3 DNA sequence: TGTGCCAGCAGCTCCAGGGGGGTTCGCAATTCACCCCTCCACTTT. Protein product: CASSSRGVRNSPLHF.

The chain has TRBV5-8 and TRBJ2-1; D not resolved. This CDR3 spans 13 amino acids. Germline V gene data show CDR1 as SGHTS and CDR2 as YDEGEE. V lost 0 bases and J lost 7, with 8 bases in between. The CDR3 loop reads CASSLAYSNEQFF. The CDR3 DNA sequence: TGTGCCAGCAGCTTGGCCTACTCTAATGAGCAGTTCTTC.

J is TRBJ2-7 and V is TRBV19; 11 bases are a match to TRBD1. The CDR3 is 15 residues long. Trimming removed 4 bases from V and 4 bases from J; junction bases left unmatched: 6. Germline V gene data show CDR1 as LNHDA and CDR2 as SQIVND (reference sequence). CDR3 region: CASSTRTGGSYEQYF. DNA of the CDR3: TGTGCCAGTAGTACGAGGACAGGGGGCTCATACGAGCAGTACTTC.

The chain is built from TRBV3-1 (or the pseudogene TRBV3-2) and TRBJ2-7; no clear D. TRBJ2-1 matches the DNA end more closely, so the J call is doubtful. The CDR3 is made up of 13 amino acids. The germline V gene has CDR1 LGHDT and CDR2 YNNKEL (reference sequence). The chain's CDR3 is CASSQGQVREQFF. CDR3 in DNA: TGTGCCAGCAGCCAAGGCCAGGTTAGGGAGCAGTTCTTC.

The genes are TRBV27 and TRBJ1-6, with 7 bases identical to TRBD1. Germline loops: CDR1 MNHEY, CDR2 SMNVEV (reference sequence). Trimming took 6 bases from V and 6 from J; bases not matched to a gene: 5. The CDR3 has 14 amino acids. The DNA of the CDR3 is TGTGCCAGCAGGGCGGGGACAGTTAATTCACCCCTCCACTTT. Translated, it gives CASRAGTVNSPLHF.

This clone was counted only a few times. This sequence joins TRBV4-3 and TRBJ1-2; a weak D match, TRBD1 (5 bases). The CDR3 totals 15 residues. Germline-derived CDR1 and CDR2 are LGHNA and YSLEER. V shed 0 bases and J shed 4 bases, with 12 bases lying between them. The chain's CDR3 is CASSQDPQGSYGYTF. CDR3 sequence (DNA): TGCGCCAGCAGCCAAGACCCCCAGGGAAGCTATGGCTACACCTTC.

The V call is TRBV19, the J call TRBJ1-4; TRBD1 might be the D (6 bases). Germline-derived CDR1 and CDR2 are LNHDA and SQIVND (reference sequence). The CDR3 contains 16 residues. The V end was cut by 2 bases, the J end by 4 bases, with 14 bases between. The CDR3 coding sequence is TGTGCCAGTAGTATACGAGAAGGGACACATAATGAAAAACTGTTTTTT. This translates into CASSIREGTHNEKLFF.

V is TRBV28 and J is TRBJ1-6, with no clear D. V lost 3 bases, J lost 7 bases, and 22 bases lay in between. The germline CDR1 and CDR2 sequences are MDHEN and SYDVKM. This CDR3 comprises 18 residues. The CDR3 loop is CASSFLGRKEVPNSPLHF. The CDR3 DNA follows: TGTGCCAGCAGTTTTTTAGGTCGGAAAGAGGTCCCAAATTCACCCCTCCACTTT.

In its sample, this clone was seen once. V gene TRBV19 combines with J gene TRBJ1-1; 11 positions agree with TRBD1. V lost 7 bases and J lost 0; bases outside the gene matches: 4. The CDR3 is made up of 15 amino acids. Germline lookup yields CDR1 LNHDA and CDR2 SQIVND (reference sequence). The CDR3 region is CASKDRGHMNTEAFF. In nucleotides, the CDR3 is TGTGCCAGTAAGGACAGGGGGCACATGAACACTGAAGCTTTCTTT. Full variable domain (remainder filled in from reference TRBV19 and TRBJ1-1): DGGITQSPKYLFRKEGQNVTLSCEQNLNHDAMYWYRQDPGQGLRLIYYSQIVNDFQKGDIAEGYSVSREKKESFPLTVTSAQKNPTAFYLCASKDRGHMNTEAFFGQGTRLTVV.

This clone was counted only a few times. The V gene is TRBV6-2 or TRBV6-3, the J gene TRBJ2-3, with TRBD2 matching 14 bases. The CDR3 sequence is 15 residues long. V lost 4 bases to trimming and J lost 6 bases; unmatched junction nucleotides: 3. Germline V gene data show CDR1 as MNHEY and CDR2 as SVGEGT. CDR3 in amino acids: CASSLGLAGVDTQYF. The CDR3 DNA follows: TGTGCCAGCAGTTTGGGACTAGCGGGAGTGGATACGCAGTATTTT.

This clone was seen a handful of times. J is TRBJ2-2 and V is TRBV7-2; 12 nucleotides match TRBD2. This CDR3 has 15 residues. CDR1 and CDR2 (germline): SGHTA, FQGNSA. The trim removed 8 bases at V and 5 bases at J, leaving 6 bases unmatched. The CDR3: CASATSGRGTGELFF. CDR3 sequence (DNA): TGTGCCAGCGCGACTAGCGGGAGAGGAACCGGGGAGCTGTTTTTT.

The rearrangement joins TRBV5-6 to TRBJ2-7; TRBD1 agrees at 10 bases. From germline, CDR1 is SGHDT and CDR2 YYEEEE. The V gene end was trimmed by 7 bases and the J gene end by 6 bases; junction bases not matched to a gene: 16. The CDR3 spans 16 residues. CDR3 coding DNA: TGTGCCAGCGCGTGGTCGGGACAGGGGATCGGTGGCGAGCAGTACTTC. Translation gives CASAWSGQGIGGEQYF.

The table lists this clone with a count of one. This chain joins TRBV3-1 (or the pseudogene TRBV3-2) and TRBJ1-4, with unresolved D. The germline gives CDR1 LGHDT, CDR2 YNNKEL (reference sequence). V lost 3 bases to trimming and J lost 7 bases, with 12 bases between them. The CDR3 spans 14 residues. The CDR3 is CASSQREGSEKLFF. CDR3 sequence (DNA): TGTGCCAGCAGCCAGAGAGAGGGTAGTGAAAAACTGTTTTTT.

The chain combines TRBV6-5 with TRBJ2-5; D is undetermined. The V gene's germline CDR1 is MNHEY and CDR2 SVGAGI. CDR3 length: 13 residues. Trimming cost V 4 bases and J 0 bases, with 6 bases left between them. CDR3 protein: CASSSQNQETQYF. CDR3 DNA: TGTGCCAGCAGTTCTCAGAACCAAGAGACCCAGTACTTC.

The chain has TRBV4-1 and TRBJ1-2; a possible D gene is TRBD1 (5 bases). Germline CDR1 and CDR2: MGHRA and YSYEKL. The length of the CDR3 is 16 residues. Trimming removed 4 bases at V and 7 bases at J, with 22 bases between. The CDR3 loop is CASSPYSTETSSGYTF. CDR3 DNA: TGCGCCAGCAGCCCATATTCGACAGAGACTTCGAGTGGCTACACCTTC.

J is TRBJ2-7 and V is TRBV7-2, with 9 bases that match TRBD1. In germline, CDR1 is SGHTA, CDR2 FQGNSA. This CDR3 has 14 amino acids. J was trimmed by 3 bases and V by 5 bases; bases with no gene match: 5. CDR3 in DNA: TGTGCCAGCAGCAGAGGGACAGGGTTCTACGAGCAGTACTTC. Protein product: CASSRGTGFYEQYF.

The chain joins TRBV6-5 to TRBJ2-2, with a tentative D call TRBD1 (6 bases). Germline V gives CDR1 MNHEY, CDR2 SVGAGI. V lost 0 bases, J lost 0 bases, and 8 bases lay in between. This CDR3 spans 16 amino acids. As DNA, the CDR3 is TGTGCCAGCAGTTACTCATGGGACACGAACACCGGGGAGCTGTTTTTT. Translated: CASSYSWDTNTGELFF.

The chain recombines TRBV5-6 with TRBJ1-6; possibly TRBD1 for D (5 bases). The germline V gene has CDR1 SGHDT and CDR2 YYEEEE. The CDR3 contains 13 residues. The V end lost 6 bases, the J end lost 5 bases, and 9 bases lay between the germline ends. In nucleotides, the CDR3 is TGTGCCAGCAAAGGGGTCAATAATTCACCCCTCCACTTT. Protein: CASKGVNNSPLHF.

The gene calls are TRBV4-2 and TRBJ2-7; D perhaps matches TRBD1 (5 bases). Deletions cut 0 bases from V and 0 bases from J, with 15 bases between. The CDR3 extends over 17 amino acids. Germline CDR1 is LGHNA and CDR2 is YNFKEQ. The CDR3: CASSQEDRQLGSYEQYF. DNA for the CDR3: TGTGCCAGCAGCCAAGAAGACCGACAGCTGGGCTCCTACGAGCAGTACTTC.

This sequence joins TRBV28 and TRBJ1-4, with D hard to call. Between the trimmed V and J ends, which lost 6 bases and 4 bases, there was a span of 15 bases. The CDR3 sequence is 15 residues long. Germline values: CDR1 MDHEN, CDR2 SYDVKM. DNA of the CDR3: TGTGCCAGCAGCCCGTCCGGGTTCCTTAATGAAAAACTGTTTTTT. Residues: CASSPSGFLNEKLFF.

J is TRBJ1-1 and V is TRBV5-1; D call uncertain. Deletions cut 0 bases from V and 1 base from J, with 10 bases between. The germline V gene encodes CDR1 SGHRS and CDR2 YFSETQ. The CDR3 is made up of 15 amino acids. The CDR3 here is CASSLGAGGNTEAFF. CDR3 bases: TGCGCCAGCAGCTTGGGGGCGGGAGGGAACACTGAAGCTTTCTTT.

The chain has TRBV6-2 or TRBV6-3 and TRBJ1-2, with D possibly TRBD1 on 6 matching bases. This CDR3 region has 15 residues. Looked up from germline, CDR1 is MNHEY and CDR2 is SVGEGT. Trimming removed 5 bases from V and 3 bases from J, with 16 bases in between. In DNA form, the CDR3 reads TGTGCCAGCAGTCCCGGGCCCGGGGGGCACTATGGCTACACCTTC. Protein: CASSPGPGGHYGYTF.

The rearrangement joins TRBV7-2 to TRBJ1-1; D is perhaps TRBD1 (5 bases). The CDR3 runs to 14 residues. With 3 bases removed from V and 2 bases from J, the gap between germline ends came to 10 bases. CDR1 SGHTA and CDR2 FQGNSA come from the germline V gene. The CDR3 DNA is TGTGCCAGCAGCTTTTTCAGGGATAACACTGAAGCTTTCTTT. Its translation is CASSFFRDNTEAFF. Together with reference TRBV7-2 and TRBJ1-1, the CDR3 gives the full variable domain: GAGVSQSPSNKVTEKGKDVELRCDPISGHTALYWYRQSLGQGLEFLIYFQGNSAPDKSGLPSDRFSAERTGGSVSTLTIQRTQQEDSAVYLCASSFFRDNTEAFFGQGTRLTVV.